This TCR beta chain was recorded in a study of OX40 agonist ivuxolimab in advanced cancers. Using immunoSEQ multiplex PCR, the repertoire was profiled, and TCRdb retains in-frame clones only, with some absent. Of approximately 100,000 clones listed, approximately 90% are singletons. Trimming took off 7 bases at V and 2 bases at J, with 15 bases between the two ends. Germline V gene sequence: CDR1 SNHLY, CDR2 FYNNEI. The CDR3 loop spans 15 amino acids. The chain couples TRBV2 to TRBJ1-3; D remains ambiguous. The sequence was collected from an adult with an advanced solid tumor such as melanoma, head and neck, liver or kidney cancer. The material sequenced was CD4+ or CD8+ T cells sorted from blood, taken in a trial of the OX40 agonist ivuxolimab. The chain's CDR3 is CASKEQVLTGNTIYF. Written as DNA, the CDR3 is TGTGCCAGCAAAGAGCAGGTACTGACTGGAAACACCATATATTTT. The full variable domain, its missing parts supplied by reference TRBV2 and TRBJ1-3, is EPEVTQTPSHQVTQMGQEVILRCVPISNHLYFYWYRQILGQKVEFLVSFYNNEISEKSEIFDDQFSVERPDGSNFTLKIRSTKLEDSAMYFCASKEQVLTGNTIYFGEGSWLTVV.